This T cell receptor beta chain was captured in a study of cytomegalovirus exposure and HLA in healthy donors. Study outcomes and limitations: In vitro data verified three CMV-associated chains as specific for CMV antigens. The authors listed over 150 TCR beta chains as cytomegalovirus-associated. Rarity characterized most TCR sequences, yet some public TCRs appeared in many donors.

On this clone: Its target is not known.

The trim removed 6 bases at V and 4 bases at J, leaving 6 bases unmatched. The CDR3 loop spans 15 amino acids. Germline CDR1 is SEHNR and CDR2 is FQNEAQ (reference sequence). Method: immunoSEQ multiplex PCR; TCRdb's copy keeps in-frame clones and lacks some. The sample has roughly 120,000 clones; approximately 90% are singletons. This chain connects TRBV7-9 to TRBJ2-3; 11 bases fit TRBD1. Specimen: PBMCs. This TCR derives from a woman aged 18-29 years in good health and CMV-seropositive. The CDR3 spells CASRSGQGAADTQYF. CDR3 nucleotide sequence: TGTGCCAGCAGATCAGGACAGGGGGCCGCAGATACGCAGTATTTT.